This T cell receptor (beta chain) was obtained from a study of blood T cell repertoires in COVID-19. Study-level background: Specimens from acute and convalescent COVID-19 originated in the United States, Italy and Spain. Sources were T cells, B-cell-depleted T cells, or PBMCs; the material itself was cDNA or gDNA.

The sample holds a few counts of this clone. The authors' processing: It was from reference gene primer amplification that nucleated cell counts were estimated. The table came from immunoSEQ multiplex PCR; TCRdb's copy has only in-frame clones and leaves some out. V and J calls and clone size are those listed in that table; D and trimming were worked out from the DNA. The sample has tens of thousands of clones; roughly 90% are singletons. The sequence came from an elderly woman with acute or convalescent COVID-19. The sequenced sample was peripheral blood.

For the CDR3, the DNA is TGTGCCAGTAGTAGAAGGGGCCCTGCCCTAGAGACCCAGTACTTC. Translation: CASSRRGPALETQYF. The genes are TRBV19 and TRBJ2-5; weak D call: TRBD1 (5 bases). CDR1 LNHDA and CDR2 SQIVND come from the germline V gene (reference sequence). CDR3 length: 15 amino acids. V lost 4 bases and J lost 4, with 16 bases in between. Complete variable domain (other parts from reference TRBV19 and TRBJ2-5): DGGITQSPKYLFRKEGQNVTLSCEQNLNHDAMYWYRQDPGQGLRLIYYSQIVNDFQKGDIAEGYSVSREKKESFPLTVTSAQKNPTAFYLCASSRRGPALETQYFGPGTRLLVL.